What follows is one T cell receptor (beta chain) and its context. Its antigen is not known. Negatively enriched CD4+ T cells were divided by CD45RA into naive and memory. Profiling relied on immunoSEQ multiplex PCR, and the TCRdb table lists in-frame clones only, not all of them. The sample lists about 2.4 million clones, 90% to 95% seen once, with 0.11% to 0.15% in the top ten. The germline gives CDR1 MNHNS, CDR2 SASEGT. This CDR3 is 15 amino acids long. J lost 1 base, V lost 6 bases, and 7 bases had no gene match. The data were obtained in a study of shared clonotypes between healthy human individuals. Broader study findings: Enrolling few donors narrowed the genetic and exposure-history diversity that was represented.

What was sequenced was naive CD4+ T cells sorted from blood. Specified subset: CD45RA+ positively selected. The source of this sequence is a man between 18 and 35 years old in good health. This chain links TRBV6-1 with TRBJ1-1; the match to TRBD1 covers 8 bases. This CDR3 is CASRGGTGANTEAFF. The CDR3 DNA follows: TGTGCCAGCAGGGGGGGGACAGGAGCGAACACTGAAGCTTTCTTT.